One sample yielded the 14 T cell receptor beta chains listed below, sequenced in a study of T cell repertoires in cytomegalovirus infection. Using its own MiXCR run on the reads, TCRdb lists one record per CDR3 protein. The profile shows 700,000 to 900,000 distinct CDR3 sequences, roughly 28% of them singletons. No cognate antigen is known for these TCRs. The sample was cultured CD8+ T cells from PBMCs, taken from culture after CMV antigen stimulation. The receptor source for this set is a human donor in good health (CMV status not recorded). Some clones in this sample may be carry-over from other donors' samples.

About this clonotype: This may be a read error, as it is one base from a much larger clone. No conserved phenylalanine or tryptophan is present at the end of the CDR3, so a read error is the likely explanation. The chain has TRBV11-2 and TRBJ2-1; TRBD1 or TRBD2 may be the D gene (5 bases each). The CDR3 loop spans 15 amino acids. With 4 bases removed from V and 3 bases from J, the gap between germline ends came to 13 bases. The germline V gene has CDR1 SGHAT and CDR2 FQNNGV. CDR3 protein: CASSSPGAGYNEQFI. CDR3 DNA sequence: TGTGCCAGCAGCTCACCCGGGGCCGGCTACAATGAGCAGTTCATC.

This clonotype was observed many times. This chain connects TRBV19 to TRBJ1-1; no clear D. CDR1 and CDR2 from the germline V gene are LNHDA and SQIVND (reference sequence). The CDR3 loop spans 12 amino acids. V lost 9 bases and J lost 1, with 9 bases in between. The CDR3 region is CASKRGNTEAFF. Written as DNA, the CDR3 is TGTGCCAGCAAGCGAGGGAACACTGAAGCTTTCTTT.

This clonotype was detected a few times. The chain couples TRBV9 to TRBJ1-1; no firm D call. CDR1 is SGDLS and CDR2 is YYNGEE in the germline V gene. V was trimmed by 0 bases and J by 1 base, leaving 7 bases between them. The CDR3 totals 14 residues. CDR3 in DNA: TGTGCCAGCAGCGTAGTTCAGTCGAACACTGAAGCTTTCTTT. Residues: CASSVVQSNTEAFF.

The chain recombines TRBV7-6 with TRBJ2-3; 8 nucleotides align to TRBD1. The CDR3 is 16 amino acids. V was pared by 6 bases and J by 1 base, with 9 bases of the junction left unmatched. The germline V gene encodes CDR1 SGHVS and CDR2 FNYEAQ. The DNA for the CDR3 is TGTGCCAGCAGTCGGGACAGGTTTTTAGGCACAGATACGCAGTATTTT. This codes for CASSRDRFLGTDTQYF.

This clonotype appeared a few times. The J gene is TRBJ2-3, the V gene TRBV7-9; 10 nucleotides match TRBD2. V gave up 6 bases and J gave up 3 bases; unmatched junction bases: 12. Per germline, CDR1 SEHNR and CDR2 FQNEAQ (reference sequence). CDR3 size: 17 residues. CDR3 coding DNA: TGTGCCAGCAGTAGAACCCCGGGACTAGCGAGTACAGATACGCAGTATTTT. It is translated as CASSRTPGLASTDTQYF.

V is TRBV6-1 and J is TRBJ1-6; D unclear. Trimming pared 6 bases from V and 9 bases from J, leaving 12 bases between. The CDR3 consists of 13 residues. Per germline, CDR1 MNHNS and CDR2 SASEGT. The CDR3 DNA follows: TGTGCCAGCAGAGACATGGGCCTTTCACCCCTCCACTTT. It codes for CASRDMGLSPLHF.

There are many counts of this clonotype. The CDR3 reads CASSPERGVLGDTQYF. The CDR3 DNA reads as TGTGCCAGCAGCCCAGAGCGGGGGGTTCTTGGAGATACGCAGTATTTT. The V and J genes are TRBV11-2 and TRBJ2-3, with TRBD2 identical over 9 bases. The CDR3 totals 16 residues. CDR1 is SGHAT and CDR2 is FQNNGV in the germline V gene. Losses at the gene ends were 5 bases for V and 5 bases for J; bases not matched to a gene: 11.

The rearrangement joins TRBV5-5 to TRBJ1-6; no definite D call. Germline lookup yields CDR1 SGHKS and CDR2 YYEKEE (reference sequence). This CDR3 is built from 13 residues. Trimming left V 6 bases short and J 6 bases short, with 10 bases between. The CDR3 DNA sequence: TGTGCCAGCACCCCGGACGCTAATTCACCCCTCCACTTT. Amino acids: CASTPDANSPLHF.

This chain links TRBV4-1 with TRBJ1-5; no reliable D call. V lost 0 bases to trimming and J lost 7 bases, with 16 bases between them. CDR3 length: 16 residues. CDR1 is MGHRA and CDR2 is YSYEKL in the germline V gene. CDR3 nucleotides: TGCGCCAGCAGCCAAGATCCCACCACGGTGACGCAGCCCCAGCATTTT. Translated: CASSQDPTTVTQPQHF.

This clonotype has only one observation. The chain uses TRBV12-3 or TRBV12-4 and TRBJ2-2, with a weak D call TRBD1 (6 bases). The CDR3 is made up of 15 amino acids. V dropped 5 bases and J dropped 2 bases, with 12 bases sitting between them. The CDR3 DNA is TGTGCCAGCAGTGGACCGGGACACAACACCGGGGAGCTGTTTTTT. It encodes CASSGPGHNTGELFF.

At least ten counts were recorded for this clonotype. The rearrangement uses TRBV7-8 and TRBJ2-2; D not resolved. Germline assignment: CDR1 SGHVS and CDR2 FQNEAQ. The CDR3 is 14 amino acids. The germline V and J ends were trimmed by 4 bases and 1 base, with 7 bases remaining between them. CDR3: CASSSLMNTGELFF. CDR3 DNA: TGTGCCAGCAGCTCTTTAATGAACACCGGGGAGCTGTTTTTT.

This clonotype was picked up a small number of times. CDR3 DNA sequence: TGTGCCAGCAGACTGTCTAGGACCGAGGCGAACACCGGGGAGCTGTTTTTT. Its protein product is CASRLSRTEANTGELFF. This chain uses TRBV6-5 with TRBJ2-2; D is uncertain. Germline V gene data show CDR1 as MNHEY and CDR2 as SVGAGI. The CDR3 is made up of 17 amino acids. Between the trimmed V and J ends, which lost 6 bases and 0 bases, there was a span of 17 bases.

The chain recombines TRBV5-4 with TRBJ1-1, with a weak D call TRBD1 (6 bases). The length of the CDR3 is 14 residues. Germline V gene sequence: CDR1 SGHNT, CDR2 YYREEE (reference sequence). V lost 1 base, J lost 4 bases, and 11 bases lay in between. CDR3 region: CASSLKQGGTEAFF. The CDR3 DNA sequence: TGTGCCAGCAGCTTGAAACAGGGAGGCACTGAAGCTTTCTTT.

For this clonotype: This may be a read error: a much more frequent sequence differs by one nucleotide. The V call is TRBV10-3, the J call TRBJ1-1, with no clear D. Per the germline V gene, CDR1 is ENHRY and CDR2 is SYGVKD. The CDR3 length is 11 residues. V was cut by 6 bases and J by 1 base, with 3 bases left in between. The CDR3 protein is CAIRRNTEAFF. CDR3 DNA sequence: TGTGCCATCAGACGGAACACTGAAGCTTTCTTT.